This is a list of T cell receptor beta chains from one sample in a study of cytomegalovirus exposure and HLA in healthy donors. Profiling relied on immunoSEQ multiplex PCR, and the TCRdb table lists in-frame clones only, not all of them. The sample includes 150,000 to 200,000 clones, about 80% of them seen just once. The sequencing sample was made of PBMCs. These receptors all stem from a woman aged 18-29 years in good health and CMV-seropositive. The CDR3 runs from the conserved cysteine through the conserved F or W. The D gene is left open where the match is weak.

D	V	J	CDR3
TRBD1	TRBV6-5	TRBJ1-6	CASRRTGEASPLHF
NA	TRBV29-1	TRBJ1-3	CSGTDRASGNTIYF
TRBD1	TRBV5-1	TRBJ2-3	CASSLGRGGWGDTQYF
NA	TRBV18	TRBJ1-5	CASSPKQGRDQPQHF
NA	TRBV9	TRBJ2-1	CASSVGYSQNEQFF
NA	TRBV7-2	TRBJ2-3	CASGMDRGSTDTQYF
TRBD1	TRBV10-3	TRBJ2-7	CAIRSGTGPSSYEQYF
TRBD1	TRBV5-1	TRBJ2-3	CASSTRQGAATDTQYF
NA	TRBV5-1	TRBJ2-7	CASSPAAHGQNYEQYF
NA	TRBV6-6	TRBJ2-4	CASSYSEGASQNIQYF
NA	TRBV6-5	TRBJ2-7	CASGGGEQYF
TRBD2	TRBV28	TRBJ2-1	CASSGLAGGTYNEQFF
NA	TRBV6-1	TRBJ2-7	CASKRAAAYEQYF
NA	TRBV6-5	TRBJ1-1	CASTLGGRLGAEAFF
TRBD2	TRBV4-2	TRBJ2-3	CASSQDQLAGRTDTQYF
TRBD1	TRBV27	TRBJ1-6	CASSPGTGRSPLHF
NA	TRBV5-1	TRBJ2-6	CASSLIGESLSGANVLTF
NA	TRBV27	TRBJ1-1	CASSLDRVNTEAFF